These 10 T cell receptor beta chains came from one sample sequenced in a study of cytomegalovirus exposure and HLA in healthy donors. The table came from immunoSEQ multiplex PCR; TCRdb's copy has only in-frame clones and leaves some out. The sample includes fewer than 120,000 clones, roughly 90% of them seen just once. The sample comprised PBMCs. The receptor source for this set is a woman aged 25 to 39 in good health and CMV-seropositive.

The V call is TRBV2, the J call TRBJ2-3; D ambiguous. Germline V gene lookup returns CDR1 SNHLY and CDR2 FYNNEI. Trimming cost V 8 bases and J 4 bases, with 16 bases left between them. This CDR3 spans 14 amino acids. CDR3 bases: TGTGCCAGCGCATCCACCGGAGAAGCAGATACGCAGTATTTT. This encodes CASASTGEADTQYF.

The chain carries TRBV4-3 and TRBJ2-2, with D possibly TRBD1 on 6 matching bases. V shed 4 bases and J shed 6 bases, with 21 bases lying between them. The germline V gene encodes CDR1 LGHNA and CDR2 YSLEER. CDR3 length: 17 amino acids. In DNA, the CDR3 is TGCGCCAGCAGCCGGAACAGGGTTTGGGGTGGATCCGGGGAGCTGTTTTTT. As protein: CASSRNRVWGGSGELFF.

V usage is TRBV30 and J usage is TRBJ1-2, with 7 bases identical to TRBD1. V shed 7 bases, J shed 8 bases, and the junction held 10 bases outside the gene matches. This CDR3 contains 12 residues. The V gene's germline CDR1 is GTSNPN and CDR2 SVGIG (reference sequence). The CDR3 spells CASLTGNSGYTF. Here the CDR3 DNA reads TGTGCCTCCCTGACAGGGAACAGCGGCTACACCTTC.

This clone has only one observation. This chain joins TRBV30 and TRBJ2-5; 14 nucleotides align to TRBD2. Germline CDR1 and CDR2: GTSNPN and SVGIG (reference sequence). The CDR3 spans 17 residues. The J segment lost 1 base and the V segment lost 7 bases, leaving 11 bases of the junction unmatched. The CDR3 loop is CALSGTSGSLPQETQYF. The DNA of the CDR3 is TGTGCCTTATCCGGGACTAGCGGGAGCCTCCCCCAAGAGACCCAGTACTTC.

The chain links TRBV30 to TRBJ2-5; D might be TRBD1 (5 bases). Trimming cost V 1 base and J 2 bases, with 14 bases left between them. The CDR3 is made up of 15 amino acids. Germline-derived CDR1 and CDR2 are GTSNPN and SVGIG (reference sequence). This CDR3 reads CAWSEIQGYQETQYF. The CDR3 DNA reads TGTGCCTGGAGTGAGATTCAGGGTTATCAAGAGACCCAGTACTTC.

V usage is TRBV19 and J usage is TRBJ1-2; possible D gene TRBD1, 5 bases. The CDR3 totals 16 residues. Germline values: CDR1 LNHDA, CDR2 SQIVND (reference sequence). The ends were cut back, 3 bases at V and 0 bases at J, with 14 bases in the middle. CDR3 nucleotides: TGTGCCAGTAGTATGGTCCCGACAGAGACTAACTATGGCTACACCTTC. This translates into CASSMVPTETNYGYTF.

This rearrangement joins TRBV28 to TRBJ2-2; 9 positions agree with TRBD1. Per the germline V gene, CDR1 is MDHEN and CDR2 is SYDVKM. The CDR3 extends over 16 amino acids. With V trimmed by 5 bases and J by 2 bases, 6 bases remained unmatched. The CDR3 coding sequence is TGTGCCAGCAGTCCTTGGACAGGGGACAACACCGGGGAGCTGTTTTTT. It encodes CASSPWTGDNTGELFF. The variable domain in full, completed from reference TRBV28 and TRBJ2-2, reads DVKVTQSSRYLVKRTGEKVFLECVQDMDHENMFWYRQDPGLGLRLIYFSYDVKMKEKGDIPEGYSVSREKKERFSLILESASTNQTSMYLCASSPWTGDNTGELFFGEGSRLTVL.

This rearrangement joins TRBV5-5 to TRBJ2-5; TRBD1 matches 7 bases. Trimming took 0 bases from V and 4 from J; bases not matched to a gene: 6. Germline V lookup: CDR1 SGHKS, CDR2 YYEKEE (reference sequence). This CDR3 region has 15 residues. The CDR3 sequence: CASSLEGAGGETQYF. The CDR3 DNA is TGTGCCAGCAGCTTGGAGGGGGCTGGAGGAGAGACCCAGTACTTC.

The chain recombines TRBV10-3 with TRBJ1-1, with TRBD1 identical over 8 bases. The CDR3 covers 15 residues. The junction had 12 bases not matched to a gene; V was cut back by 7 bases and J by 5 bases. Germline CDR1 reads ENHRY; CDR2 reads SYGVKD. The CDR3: CAITSDRGRSTEAFF. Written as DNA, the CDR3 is TGTGCCATCACTTCAGACAGGGGTAGATCGACTGAAGCTTTCTTT.

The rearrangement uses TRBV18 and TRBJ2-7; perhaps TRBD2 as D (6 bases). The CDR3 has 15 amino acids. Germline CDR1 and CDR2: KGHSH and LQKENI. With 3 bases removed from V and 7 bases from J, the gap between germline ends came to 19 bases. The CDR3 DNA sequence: TGTGCCAGCTCACCTGAACCCCGCGGGGTGAGTGAGCAGTACTTC. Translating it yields CASSPEPRGVSEQYF.